The present T cell receptor beta chain was sequenced within a study of glioma-infiltrating T cells after dendritic cell vaccination. TCRdb keeps only in-frame clones here, not all; method: immunoSEQ multiplex PCR. The sample has 90,000 to 100,000 clones; about 80% are singletons. The CDR3 length is 16 residues. CDR1 SEHNR and CDR2 FQNEAQ come from the germline V gene (reference sequence). With V trimmed by 5 bases and J by 4 bases, 12 bases remained unmatched. Sequenced material: blood, taken before dendritic cell vaccination. This clonotype originated in a human donor with glioblastoma. The rearrangement joins TRBV7-9 to TRBJ1-2; TRBD1 matches at 8 bases. As DNA, the CDR3 is TGTGCCAGCAGCAAGGGGGGACAGGAACGCCTCTATGGCTACACCTTC. This encodes CASSKGGQERLYGYTF. The whole variable domain, filled in from reference TRBV7-9 and TRBJ1-2, reads DTGVSQNPRHKITKRGQNVTFRCDPISEHNRLYWYRQTLGQGPEFLTYFQNEAQLEKSRLLSDRFSAERPKGSFSTLEIQRTEQGDSAMYLCASSKGGQERLYGYTFGSGTRLTVV.